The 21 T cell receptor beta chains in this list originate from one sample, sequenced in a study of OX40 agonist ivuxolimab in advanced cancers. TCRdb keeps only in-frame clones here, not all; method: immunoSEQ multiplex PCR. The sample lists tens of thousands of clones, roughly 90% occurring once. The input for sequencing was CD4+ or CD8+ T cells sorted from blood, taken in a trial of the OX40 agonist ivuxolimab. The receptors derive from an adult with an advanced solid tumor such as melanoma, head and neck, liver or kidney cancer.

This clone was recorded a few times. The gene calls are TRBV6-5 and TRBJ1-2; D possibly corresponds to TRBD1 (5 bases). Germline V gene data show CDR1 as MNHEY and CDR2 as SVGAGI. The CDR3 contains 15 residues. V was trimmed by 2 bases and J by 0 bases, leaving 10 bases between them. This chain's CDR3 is CASSYRQTANYGYTF. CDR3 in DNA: TGTGCCAGCAGTTACCGACAGACCGCTAACTATGGCTACACCTTC.

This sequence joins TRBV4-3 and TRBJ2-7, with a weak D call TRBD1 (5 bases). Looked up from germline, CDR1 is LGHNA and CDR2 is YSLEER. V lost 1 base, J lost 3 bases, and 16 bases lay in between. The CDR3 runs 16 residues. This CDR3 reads CASSQVRATAHYEQYF. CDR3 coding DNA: TGCGCCAGCAGCCAAGTCCGAGCGACAGCACACTACGAGCAGTACTTC.

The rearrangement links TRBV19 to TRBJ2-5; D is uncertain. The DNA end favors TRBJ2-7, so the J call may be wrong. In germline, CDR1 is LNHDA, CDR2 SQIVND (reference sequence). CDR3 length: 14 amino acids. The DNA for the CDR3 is TGTGCCAGTATCCAAAGGCGGAGCTCCTACGAGCAGTACTTC. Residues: CASIQRRSSYEQYF.

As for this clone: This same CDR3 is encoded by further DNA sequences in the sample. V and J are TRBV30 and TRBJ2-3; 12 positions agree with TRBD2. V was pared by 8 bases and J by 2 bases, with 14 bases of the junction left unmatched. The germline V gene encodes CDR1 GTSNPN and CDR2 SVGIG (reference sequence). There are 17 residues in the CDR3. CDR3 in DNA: TGTGCCCTGGGGGCTAGCGGGAGGGGGGGGGCCACAGATACGCAGTATTTT. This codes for CALGASGRGGATDTQYF.

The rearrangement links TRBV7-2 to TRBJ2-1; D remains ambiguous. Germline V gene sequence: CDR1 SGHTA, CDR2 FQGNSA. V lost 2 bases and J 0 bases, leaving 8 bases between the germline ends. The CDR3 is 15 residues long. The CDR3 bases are TGTGCCAGCAGCTTAAGTCCATCCTCCTACAATGAGCAGTTCTTC. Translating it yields CASSLSPSSYNEQFF.

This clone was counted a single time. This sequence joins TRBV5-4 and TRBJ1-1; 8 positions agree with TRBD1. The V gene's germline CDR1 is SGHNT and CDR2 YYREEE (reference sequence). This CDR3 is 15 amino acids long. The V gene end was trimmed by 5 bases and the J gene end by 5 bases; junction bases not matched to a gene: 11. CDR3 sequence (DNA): TGTGCCAGCAGTTTAAGGACAGGGCAGGGGACTGAAGCTTTCTTT. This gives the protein CASSLRTGQGTEAFF.

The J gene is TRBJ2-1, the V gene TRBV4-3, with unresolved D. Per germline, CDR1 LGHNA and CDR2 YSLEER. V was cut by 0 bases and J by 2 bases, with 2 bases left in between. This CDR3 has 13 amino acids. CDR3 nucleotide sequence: TGCGCCAGCAGCCAAGATACCTACAATGAGCAGTTCTTC. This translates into CASSQDTYNEQFF.

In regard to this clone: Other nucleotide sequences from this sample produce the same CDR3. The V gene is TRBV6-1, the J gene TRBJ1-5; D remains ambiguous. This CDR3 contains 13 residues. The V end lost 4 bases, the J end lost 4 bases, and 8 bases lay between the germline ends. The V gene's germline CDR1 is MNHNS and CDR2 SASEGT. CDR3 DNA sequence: TGTGCCAGCAGTGGGACGGGGAATCAGCCCCAGCATTTT. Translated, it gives CASSGTGNQPQHF.

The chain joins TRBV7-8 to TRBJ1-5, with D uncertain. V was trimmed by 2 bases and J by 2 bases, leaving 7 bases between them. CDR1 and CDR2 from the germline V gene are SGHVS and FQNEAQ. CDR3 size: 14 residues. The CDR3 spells CASSLSPGNQPQHF. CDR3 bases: TGTGCCAGCAGCTTATCCCCAGGCAATCAGCCCCAGCATTTT. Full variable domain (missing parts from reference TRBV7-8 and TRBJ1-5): GAGVSQSPRYKVAKRGQDVALRCDPISGHVSLFWYQQALGQGPEFLTYFQNEAQLDKSGLPSDRFFAERPEGSVSTLKIQRTQQEDSAVYLCASSLSPGNQPQHFGDGTRLSIL.

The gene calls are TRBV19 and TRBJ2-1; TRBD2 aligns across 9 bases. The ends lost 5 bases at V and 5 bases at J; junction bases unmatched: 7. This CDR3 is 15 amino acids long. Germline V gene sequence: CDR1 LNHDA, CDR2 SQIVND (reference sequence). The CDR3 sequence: CASSVLAGFNNEQFF. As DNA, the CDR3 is TGTGCCAGTAGTGTCCTAGCGGGATTCAACAATGAGCAGTTCTTC.

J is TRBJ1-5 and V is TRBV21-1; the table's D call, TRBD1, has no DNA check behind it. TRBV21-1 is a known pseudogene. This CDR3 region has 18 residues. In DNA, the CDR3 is TGTGCCAGCAGCAAATGGGTCAAACCGGACAGGGTAGGGCAGCCCCAGCATTTT. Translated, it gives CASSKWVKPDRVGQPQHF.

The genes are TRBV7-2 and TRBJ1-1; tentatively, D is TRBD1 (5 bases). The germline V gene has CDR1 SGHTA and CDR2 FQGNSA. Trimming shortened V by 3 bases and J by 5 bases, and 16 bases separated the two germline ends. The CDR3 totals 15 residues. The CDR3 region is CASSLVGGGETEAFF. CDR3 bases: TGTGCCAGCAGCTTGGTCGGGGGGGGAGAAACTGAAGCTTTCTTT.

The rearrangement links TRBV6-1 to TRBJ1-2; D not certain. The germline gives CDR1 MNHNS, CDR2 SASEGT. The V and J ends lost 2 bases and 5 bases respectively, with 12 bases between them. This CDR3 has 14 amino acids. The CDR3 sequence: CASSELANSYGYTF. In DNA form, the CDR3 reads TGTGCCAGCAGTGAATTGGCAAATTCGTATGGCTACACCTTC.

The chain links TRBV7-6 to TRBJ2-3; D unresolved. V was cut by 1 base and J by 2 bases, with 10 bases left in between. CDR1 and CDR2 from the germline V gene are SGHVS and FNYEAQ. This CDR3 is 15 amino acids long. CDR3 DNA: TGTGCCAGCAGCTTAGGACCAACCACCACAGATACGCAGTATTTT. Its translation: CASSLGPTTTDTQYF.

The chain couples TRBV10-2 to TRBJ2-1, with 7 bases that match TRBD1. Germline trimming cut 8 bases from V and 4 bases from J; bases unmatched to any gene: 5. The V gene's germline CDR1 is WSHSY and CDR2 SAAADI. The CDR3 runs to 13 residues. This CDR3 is CASRETGYNEQFF. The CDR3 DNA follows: TGCGCCAGCCGCGAGACAGGGTACAATGAGCAGTTCTTC.

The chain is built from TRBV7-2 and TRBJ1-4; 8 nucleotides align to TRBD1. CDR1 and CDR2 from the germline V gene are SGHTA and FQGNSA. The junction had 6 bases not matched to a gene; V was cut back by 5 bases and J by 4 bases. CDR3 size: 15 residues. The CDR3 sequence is CASSTWTGLNEKLFF. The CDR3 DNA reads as TGTGCCAGCAGCACCTGGACAGGGCTTAATGAAAAACTGTTTTTT.

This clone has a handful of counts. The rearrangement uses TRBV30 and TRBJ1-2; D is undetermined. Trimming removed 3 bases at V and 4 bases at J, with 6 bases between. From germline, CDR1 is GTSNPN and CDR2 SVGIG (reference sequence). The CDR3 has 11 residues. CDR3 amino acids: CAWRELYGYTF. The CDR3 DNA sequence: TGTGCCTGGAGGGAACTCTATGGCTACACCTTC.

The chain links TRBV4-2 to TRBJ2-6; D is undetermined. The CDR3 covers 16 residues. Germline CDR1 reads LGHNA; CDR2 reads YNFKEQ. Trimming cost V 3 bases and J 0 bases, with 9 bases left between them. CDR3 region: CASSQEDGSGANVLTF. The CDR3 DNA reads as TGTGCCAGCAGCCAGGAAGACGGCTCTGGGGCCAACGTCCTGACTTTC.

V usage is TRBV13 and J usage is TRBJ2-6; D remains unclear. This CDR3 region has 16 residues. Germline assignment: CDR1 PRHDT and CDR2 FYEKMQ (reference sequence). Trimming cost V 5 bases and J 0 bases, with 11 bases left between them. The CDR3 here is CASSQTTDSGANVLTF. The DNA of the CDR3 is TGTGCCAGCAGCCAAACGACGGACTCTGGGGCCAACGTCCTGACTTTC. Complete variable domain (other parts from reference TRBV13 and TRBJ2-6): AAGVIQSPRHLIKEKRETATLKCYPIPRHDTVYWYQQGPGQDPQFLISFYEKMQSDKGSIPDRFSAQQFSDYHSELNMSSLELGDSALYFCASSQTTDSGANVLTFGAGSRLTVL.

The CDR3 protein is CASSEGTGHSAYEQYF. In DNA, the CDR3 is TGTGCCAGCAGTGAAGGCACAGGGCATTCGGCCTACGAGCAGTACTTC. The V call is TRBV6-1, the J call TRBJ2-7; D is possibly TRBD1 (6 bases). The CDR3 runs to 16 residues. CDR1 and CDR2 (germline): MNHNS, SASEGT. The V end lost 1 base, the J end lost 2 bases, and 15 bases lay between the germline ends.

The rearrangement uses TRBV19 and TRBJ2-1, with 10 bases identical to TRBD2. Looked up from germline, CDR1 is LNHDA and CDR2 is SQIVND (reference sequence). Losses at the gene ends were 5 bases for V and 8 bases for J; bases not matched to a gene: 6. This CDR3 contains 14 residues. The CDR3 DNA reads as TGTGCCAGTAGTCCATCGGGACTAGCGTATGAGCAGTTCTTC. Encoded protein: CASSPSGLAYEQFF.